Listed below are T cell receptor beta chains from one sample, sequenced in a study of blood T cell repertoires in COVID-19. Measured with immunoSEQ multiplex PCR; TCRdb has only the in-frame clones, and not every one. The sample holds some 42,000 clones, over 60% seen once. The sequenced material came from peripheral blood. The receptors come from a woman between 65 and 79 years old with acute or convalescent COVID-19. Both conserved end residues are part of each CDR3. The D gene is left open where the match is weak. The size entry is marked missing in some rows and otherwise reads once, few, many or a size class.

length: 14
D: .
size: .
V: TRBV11-2
J: TRBJ2-7
CDR3: CASSFGGGRYEQYF
DNA: TGTGCCAGCAGCTTCGGAGGAGGGAGGTACGAGCAGTACTTC

length: 13
D: .
size: .
V: TRBV30
J: TRBJ1-1
CDR3: CAYARGMNTEAFF
DNA: TGTGCCTACGCCCGGGGGATGAACACTGAAGCTTTCTTT

length: 15
D: .
size: once
V: TRBV7-2
J: TRBJ1-2
CDR3: CASSLERTGGYGYTF
DNA: TGTGCCAGCAGCTTAGAACGTACCGGGGGATACGGCTACACCTTC

length: 15
D: TRBD1
size: once
V: TRBV4-1
J: TRBJ1-2
CDR3: CASSRGQGLNYGYTF
DNA: TGCGCCAGCAGCCGAGGACAGGGACTTAACTATGGCTACACCTTC

length: 17
D: TRBD2
size: .
V: TRBV5-8
J: TRBJ2-3
CDR3: CASSSVAGGIRTDTQYF
DNA: TGTGCCAGCAGCTCAGTAGCGGGAGGGATCCGCACAGATACGCAGTATTTT

length: 13
D: .
size: .
V: TRBV12-3/TRBV12-4
J: TRBJ2-5
CDR3: CASKRDFQETQYF
DNA: TGTGCCAGCAAACGGGACTTCCAAGAGACCCAGTACTTC

length: 15
D: .
size: .
V: TRBV11-3
J: TRBJ1-1
CDR3: CASSLDSGRNTEAFF
DNA: TGTGCCAGCAGCTTAGACTCCGGGAGAAACACTGAAGCTTTCTTT

length: 14
D: .
size: .
V: TRBV10-1
J: TRBJ2-5
CDR3: CASSPRDIQETQYF
DNA: TGCGCCAGCAGTCCCAGGGATATCCAAGAGACCCAGTACTTC

length: 15
D: .
size: .
V: TRBV6-1
J: TRBJ2-1
CDR3: CASSELWVRGNEQFF
DNA: TGTGCCAGCAGTGAATTGTGGGTCCGAGGCAATGAGCAGTTCTTC

length: 17
D: TRBD2
size: few
V: TRBV5-1
J: TRBJ2-1
CDR3: CASSPEASGSSYNEQFF
DNA: TGCGCCAGCAGCCCGGAGGCTAGCGGGAGCTCCTACAATGAGCAGTTCTTC

length: 14
D: TRBD1
size: .
V: TRBV5-1
J: TRBJ1-2
CDR3: CASSLGPTGDGYTF
DNA: TGCGCCAGCAGCTTGGGGCCAACAGGGGATGGCTACACCTTC

length: 16
D: TRBD1
size: .
V: TRBV27
J: TRBJ2-1
CDR3: CATYRTGVRSYNEQFF
DNA: TGTGCCACATACAGGACAGGGGTACGCTCCTACAATGAGCAGTTCTTC

length: 17
D: TRBD1
size: .
V: TRBV5-1
J: TRBJ2-1
CDR3: CASSLNQGASAYNEQFF
DNA: TGCGCCAGCAGCTTAAACCAGGGGGCTTCGGCCTACAATGAGCAGTTCTTC

length: 15
D: TRBD1
size: .
V: TRBV2
J: TRBJ1-1
CDR3: CASRRTGVSDTEAFF
DNA: TGTGCCAGCCGTCGGACAGGGGTAAGCGACACTGAAGCTTTCTTT

length: 15
D: TRBD2
size: .
V: TRBV11-2
J: TRBJ2-1
CDR3: CASSFSGGDYNEQFF
DNA: TGTGCCAGCAGCTTTAGCGGGGGGGATTACAATGAGCAGTTCTTC

length: 15
D: .
size: few
V: TRBV7-2
J: TRBJ2-1
CDR3: CASSLGTSSYNEQFF
DNA: TGTGCCAGCAGCTTAGGTACGAGCTCCTACAATGAGCAGTTCTTC

length: 16
D: .
size: .
V: TRBV28
J: TRBJ1-1
CDR3: CASSWETGPWSTEAFF
DNA: TGTGCCAGCAGTTGGGAGACAGGCCCTTGGAGTACTGAAGCTTTCTTT

length: 13
D: .
size: .
V: TRBV10-2
J: TRBJ1-1
CDR3: CASSEVQNTEAFF
DNA: TGCGCCAGCAGTGAGGTCCAGAACACTGAAGCTTTCTTT

length: 12
D: .
size: .
V: TRBV11-2
J: TRBJ1-2
CDR3: CASSNRQDGYTF
DNA: TGTGCCAGCAGCAACCGACAGGATGGCTACACCTTC

length: 15
D: .
size: once
V: TRBV4-1
J: TRBJ2-4
CDR3: CASSQDERGGNIQYF
DNA: TGCGCCAGCAGCCAAGATGAGAGGGGGGGAAACATTCAGTACTTC

length: 14
D: .
size: .
V: TRBV29-1
J: TRBJ1-1
CDR3: CSAALRGLNTEAFF
DNA: TGCAGCGCCGCTTTAAGGGGCTTGAACACTGAAGCTTTCTTT

length: 15
D: .
size: .
V: TRBV28
J: TRBJ1-5
CDR3: CASSLGGGDNQPQHF
DNA: TGTGCCAGCAGTTTAGGCGGGGGAGATAATCAGCCCCAGCATTTT

length: 16
D: .
size: .
V: TRBV25-1
J: TRBJ2-1
CDR3: CASSEFGGGGYNEQFF
DNA: TGTGCCAGCAGTGAATTTGGGGGAGGCGGTTACAATGAGCAGTTCTTC

length: 16
D: TRBD2
size: many
V: TRBV4-3
J: TRBJ2-5
CDR3: CASSRGLAGDQETQYF
DNA: TGCGCCAGCAGCCGAGGACTAGCGGGGGACCAAGAGACCCAGTACTTC

length: 14
D: .
size: once
V: TRBV11-3
J: TRBJ2-3
CDR3: CASSLDYYTDTQYF
DNA: TGTGCCAGCAGCTTAGACTATTACACAGATACGCAGTATTTT

length: 18
D: .
size: .
V: TRBV9
J: TRBJ2-4
CDR3: CASSVEGRAGPGRGIQYF
DNA: TGTGCCAGCAGCGTAGAAGGGAGAGCGGGCCCCGGGCGGGGCATTCAGTACTTC

length: 13
D: .
size: .
V: TRBV9
J: TRBJ2-5
CDR3: CASSKSPQETQYF
DNA: TGTGCCAGCAGCAAGAGCCCCCAAGAGACCCAGTACTTC

length: 14
D: TRBD1
size: .
V: TRBV4-3
J: TRBJ1-1
CDR3: CASSESTGGFGAFF
DNA: TGCGCCAGCAGCGAATCAACAGGGGGGTTCGGGGCTTTCTTT

length: 15
D: .
size: .
V: TRBV6-5
J: TRBJ2-7
CDR3: CATQRGGGGSDEQYF
DNA: TGTGCCACCCAAAGGGGGGGAGGAGGGAGCGACGAGCAGTACTTC

length: 13
D: .
size: .
V: TRBV6-6
J: TRBJ2-2
CDR3: CASSYSVTGELFF
DNA: TGTGCCAGCAGTTATTCGGTTACCGGGGAGCTGTTTTTT

length: 12
D: TRBD1
size: .
V: TRBV28
J: TRBJ1-1
CDR3: CASGFRGHVAFF
DNA: TGTGCCTCGGGGTTCAGGGGGCACGTAGCTTTCTTT

length: 13
D: .
size: many
V: TRBV3-1/TRBV3-2
J: TRBJ1-1
CDR3: CASSPKTGLEAFF
DNA: TGTGCCAGCAGTCCTAAAACGGGTCTTGAAGCTTTCTTT

length: 14
D: .
size: .
V: TRBV6-5
J: TRBJ1-5
CDR3: CASRDSHSNQPQHF
DNA: TGTGCCAGCAGGGACTCTCATAGCAATCAGCCCCAGCATTTT

length: 13
D: .
size: .
V: TRBV28
J: TRBJ2-2
CDR3: CASKGTNTGELFF
DNA: TGTGCCAGCAAGGGGACGAACACCGGGGAGCTGTTTTTT

length: 13
D: .
size: few
V: TRBV19
J: TRBJ2-7
CDR3: CASSTGILYEQYF
DNA: TGTGCCAGTAGTACGGGGATCCTCTACGAGCAGTACTTC

length: 16
D: .
size: .
V: TRBV11-2
J: TRBJ2-1
CDR3: CASSLNREVGFSEQFF
DNA: TGTGCCAGCAGCTTAAACAGGGAAGTAGGGTTTAGTGAGCAGTTCTTC

length: 19
D: TRBD1
size: once
V: TRBV28
J: TRBJ1-5
CDR3: CASSQDRGMGHYSNQPQHF
DNA: TGTGCCAGCAGCCAGGACAGGGGAATGGGCCATTATAGCAATCAGCCCCAGCATTTT

length: 22
D: TRBD2
size: .
V: TRBV6-6
J: TRBJ2-4
CDR3: CASSPSSIGPGLADLAKNIQYF
DNA: TGTGCCAGCAGTCCCTCCTCCATAGGTCCGGGACTAGCGGATCTAGCCAAAAACATTCAGTACTTC

length: 17
D: TRBD1
size: .
V: TRBV6-2/TRBV6-3
J: TRBJ2-2
CDR3: CASSNHRGRGDTGELFF
DNA: TGTGCCAGCAGTAACCACAGGGGGCGGGGAGACACCGGGGAGCTGTTTTTT

length: 15
D: .
size: .
V: TRBV3-1/TRBV3-2
J: TRBJ1-4
CDR3: CASSLQGGGNEKLFF
DNA: TGTGCCAGCAGCCTTCAGGGCGGGGGAAATGAAAAACTGTTTTTT

length: 16
D: .
size: .
V: TRBV19
J: TRBJ2-6
CDR3: CASSITGGSGANVLTF
DNA: TGTGCCAGTAGTATAACCGGAGGGTCTGGGGCCAACGTCCTGACTTTC

length: 10
D: .
size: .
V: TRBV2
J: TRBJ2-5
CDR3: CASSRETQYF
DNA: TGTGCCAGCAGCAGAGAGACCCAGTACTTC

length: 14
D: .
size: .
V: TRBV5-1
J: TRBJ2-7
CDR3: CASSPPTAVPEQYF
DNA: TGCGCCAGCAGCCCTCCGACCGCGGTCCCAGAGCAGTACTTC

length: 22
D: TRBD2
size: once
V: TRBV29-1
J: TRBJ2-1
CDR3: CSVITYSLTSGRFKSSYNEQFF
DNA: TGCAGCGTCATCACTTATAGTTTGACTAGCGGGAGATTCAAGAGCTCCTACAATGAGCAGTTCTTC

length: 15
D: TRBD2
size: .
V: TRBV11-3
J: TRBJ2-3
CDR3: CASSLRRGGTDTQYF
DNA: TGTGCCAGCAGCTTAAGACGGGGGGGCACAGATACGCAGTATTTT

length: 17
D: .
size: .
V: TRBV28
J: TRBJ2-2
CDR3: CASSWAWGGSNTGELFF
DNA: TGTGCCAGCAGTTGGGCCTGGGGGGGCTCGAACACCGGGGAGCTGTTTTTT

length: 13
D: .
size: .
V: TRBV7-3
J: TRBJ2-5
CDR3: CASSLGTQETQYF
DNA: TGTGCCAGCAGCTTGGGGACACAAGAGACCCAGTACTTC

length: 14
D: .
size: few
V: TRBV6-1
J: TRBJ1-5
CDR3: CASSEGRGVGAQHF
DNA: TGTGCCAGCAGTGAAGGGAGGGGAGTCGGGGCCCAGCATTTT

length: 18
D: .
size: once
V: TRBV4-3
J: TRBJ2-2
CDR3: CASSQEGSGSANTGELFF
DNA: TGCGCCAGCAGCCAAGAGGGTTCGGGGTCGGCGAACACCGGGGAGCTGTTTTTT

length: 13
D: TRBD1
size: .
V: TRBV6-1
J: TRBJ1-4
CDR3: CASSDRGFEKLFF
DNA: TGTGCCAGCAGTGACAGGGGGTTTGAAAAACTGTTTTTT

length: 12
D: .
size: .
V: TRBV15
J: TRBJ1-5
CDR3: CATSRDQQPQHF
DNA: TGTGCCACCAGCAGAGATCAACAGCCCCAGCATTTT

length: 17
D: TRBD2
size: .
V: TRBV4-1
J: TRBJ2-1
CDR3: CASSQASFAGVKGEQFF
DNA: TGCGCCAGCAGCCAAGCCTCCTTTGCGGGAGTTAAGGGTGAGCAGTTCTTC

length: 14
D: TRBD1
size: .
V: TRBV5-1
J: TRBJ1-5
CDR3: CASSTGTYGQPQHF
DNA: TGCGCCAGCTCGACAGGGACCTACGGGCAGCCCCAGCATTTT

length: 14
D: .
size: .
V: TRBV7-2
J: TRBJ2-5
CDR3: CASSPSTTVRTQYF
DNA: TGTGCCAGCAGCCCTAGCACTACCGTCCGGACCCAGTACTTC

length: 15
D: .
size: .
V: TRBV6-5
J: TRBJ2-7
CDR3: CASTPYSGSPDEQYF
DNA: TGTGCCAGCACCCCATATAGCGGAAGTCCCGACGAGCAGTACTTC

length: 13
D: .
size: .
V: TRBV29-1
J: TRBJ2-4
CDR3: CSVERQDKNIQYF
DNA: TGCAGCGTTGAACGACAGGACAAAAACATTCAGTACTTC